Here is one T cell receptor beta chain with its context. Using immunoSEQ multiplex PCR, the repertoire was profiled, and TCRdb retains in-frame clones only, with some absent. The table includes about 99,000 clones, 85% to 90% detected once. The sample belongs to a study of blood T cell repertoires in COVID-19. V trimming: 7 bases; J trimming: 3 bases; junction bases outside the gene matches: 0. Germline CDR1 reads MNHEY; CDR2 reads SVGAGI. The CDR3 has 11 residues. This chain joins TRBV6-5 and TRBJ2-7; 7 bases align to TRBD1. The origin of this receptor is a man aged 50 or older with COVID-19, enrolled during active disease. The sequenced sample was peripheral blood. CDR3 protein: CASTGGYEQYF. DNA for the CDR3: TGTGCCAGCACAGGGGGCTACGAGCAGTACTTC.